A selection of T cell receptor beta chains follows, all from one sample in a study of tumor and adjacent non-tumor tissue in lung cancer. MiXCR, applied by TCRdb to the multiplex PCR reads, yields one record per CDR3 protein. The sample lists around 66,000 distinct CDR3 sequences, 60% to 75% seen once, with roughly 30% in the top ten. The sequenced material came from lung tumor tissue. The receptors shown here come from a man aged 55 to 70 with non-small cell lung cancer. Both conserved end residues are part of each CDR3. A D gene is named only where the DNA matches it firmly. A row's size may be missing; if present it is once, few, many or a size class.

J | D | size | V | DNA | CDR3
TRBJ1-5 | NA | NA | TRBV12-3/TRBV12-4 | TGTGTCAGCAGTTCGTATAGCAATCAGCCCCAGCATTTT | CVSSSYSNQPQHF
TRBJ2-5 | NA | NA | TRBV28 | TGTGCCAGCAGTTTAGAGACCCAGTACTTC | CASSLETQYF
TRBJ1-2 | NA | NA | TRBV28 | TGTACCAGCACCCCGAGAGGGAGCGGCTATGGCTACACCTTC | CTSTPRGSGYGYTF
TRBJ2-5 | TRBD1 | NA | TRBV6-5 | TGTGCAAGCAGTTGCTCGAGACAGGGGGTTGAGACCCAGTACTTC | CASSCSRQGVETQYF
TRBJ2-1 | TRBD1 | NA | TRBV5-6 | TGTGCCAGCAGTTCGTCGGCGGACAGGTTGCACAATGAGCAGTTCTTC | CASSSSADRLHNEQFF
TRBJ2-5 | NA | NA | TRBV6-2/TRBV6-3 | TGTGCTAGTACCTCACCGTGGGGAGAGACCCAGTACTTC | CASTSPWGETQYF
TRBJ2-2 | NA | NA | TRBV20-1 | TGCAGGGCTAGAATAGGACAGATGAAGACCGGGGAGCTGTTTTTT | CRARIGQMKTGELFF
TRBJ2-3 | TRBD2 | NA | TRBV20-1 | TGCAGTGCTAGAGATGGGACTAGCGGGGCCACAGATACACAGTATTTT | CSARDGTSGATDTQYF
TRBJ1-5 | NA | NA | TRBV12-3/TRBV12-4 | TGTGCCAGCAGTCCGAGAGGGAGCAATCAGCCACAGCATTTT | CASSPRGSNQPQHF
TRBJ1-6 | NA | many | TRBV20-1 | TGCAGTGCTAGAGATGCGCGAGTTGGGGCAATCGGGCATAATTCACCCCTCCACTTT | CSARDARVGAIGHNSPLHF
TRBJ1-5 | NA | NA | TRBV20-1 | TGCAGTGTGTCCTCCGGAACAGGCCACCCGCCCCAGCATTTT | CSVSSGTGHPPQHF
TRBJ2-1 | NA | medium-sized | TRBV29-1 | TGCAGCCCCCGAAGGCAGGGTTCCTACAATGAGCAGTTCTTC | CSPRRQGSYNEQFF
TRBJ2-3 | NA | NA | TRBV28 | TGTGCCAGCAGTTTTAACAGGAGAACAGATACGCAGTATTTT | CASSFNRRTDTQYF
TRBJ2-1 | TRBD2 | NA | TRBV29-1 | TGCAGCGTTAAGTCCATGCTGGCGGGAGATTACAATGAGCAGTTCTTC | CSVKSMLAGDYNEQFF
TRBJ2-2 | NA | NA | TRBV5-5 | TGTGCCAGCACCGTGACTAACGCGAACACCGGGGAACTGTTTTTT | CASTVTNANTGELFF
TRBJ1-1 | TRBD1 | NA | TRBV5-8 | TGTGCCAGCAGCTTTGTGGGGACAGGGAAGAACACTGAAGCTTTCTTT | CASSFVGTGKNTEAFF
TRBJ1-1 | NA | NA | TRBV6-1 | TGTGCTGGCACCAGTAACACTGAAGCTTTCTTT | CAGTSNTEAFF
TRBJ2-7 | TRBD1 | many | TRBV30 | TGTGCCTGGAGTGTACTTCGGGACAGGGCCTTCTACGAGCAGTACTTC | CAWSVLRDRAFYEQYF
TRBJ2-1 | NA | once | TRBV6-1 | TGTGCCAGCAGTGCGACTAACGCCAGGGGGGATGAGCAGTTCTTC | CASSATNARGDEQFF
TRBJ1-5 | NA | NA | TRBV20-1 | TGCTGTACTAGGTTGTGGGACAATCAGCCCCAGCATTTT | CCTRLWDNQPQHF
TRBJ1-4 | NA | NA | TRBV11-2 | TGTGCCAGCAAGTGGGCGGTTAATGAAAAACTGTTTTTT | CASKWAVNEKLFF
TRBJ2-1 | TRBD2 | NA | TRBV6-1 | TGTGCCAGTAACTTGGGGGGGGTCAGTGTGCAGTTCTTC | CASNLGGVSVQFF
TRBJ2-2 | NA | NA | TRBV6-5 | TGTGCTAGCAGTTATAAGGCAGGCGAGGAGCTATTTTTT | CASSYKAGEELFF
TRBJ2-5 | NA | NA | TRBV6-5 | TGTGCCGGCAGTTACGGCTCGTTCGGGGGTGGAATTCAAGAGACCCAGTACTTC | CAGSYGSFGGGIQETQYF
TRBJ2-1 | TRBD2 | NA | TRBV11-2 | TGTGCCAGCAGCTTAGAAGCTAGCGGGACCGATGAGCAGTTCTTC | CASSLEASGTDEQFF
TRBJ1-1 | TRBD1 | NA | TRBV29-1 | TGCAGCGACTCGGCAGGGGGGGACATTGAAGTTTTCTTT | CSDSAGGDIEVFF
TRBJ2-7 | NA | once | TRBV6-6 | TGTGCCAGCAGGCCGACAGTGGGAGTCCCATACGAGCAGTACTTC | CASRPTVGVPYEQYF
TRBJ1-5 | NA | NA | TRBV20-1 | TGCAGTGCTCGGCCCCAGGGTTCTAGCAATCAGCACCAGCATTTT | CSARPQGSSNQHQHF
TRBJ2-7 | NA | NA | TRBV20-1 | TGCAGTGTTGACCCCGGGACCTGCTCCTACGAGCAGTACTTC | CSVDPGTCSYEQYF
TRBJ1-5 | NA | NA | TRBV6-6 | TGTGCCACTAAGGGAGGCATTCGGAACAATCAACCCCAGCATTTT | CATKGGIRNNQPQHF
TRBJ2-7 | NA | NA | TRBV6-2/TRBV6-3 | TGTGCCAGCAGTGACAGTCCGGAAGAGCACTACTTC | CASSDSPEEHYF
TRBJ1-5 | TRBD1 | NA | TRBV6-1 | TGTGCCGGCAGTGTAGGGCTGACAGGGGACCAACCCCAGCATTTT | CAGSVGLTGDQPQHF
TRBJ1-1 | NA | NA | TRBV6-6 | TGTGCCAGCAGGTTGGAAAAACTCATGAACACTGAAACTTTCTTT | CASRLEKLMNTETFF
TRBJ2-5 | NA | many | TRBV20-1 | TGCAGTGCTAGAGCGGAAGCATTTGGAGAGACCCAGTACTTC | CSARAEAFGETQYF
TRBJ1-5 | TRBD1 | NA | TRBV6-4 | TGTGCCAGAAGTGAATTGACAGGGGATCAGACCCAGCATTTT | CARSELTGDQTQHF
TRBJ2-7 | NA | NA | TRBV6-6 | TGTGCCAGTAGATCCGACGGGATCTCCTACGATCAGTACTTC | CASRSDGISYDQYF
TRBJ2-1 | NA | NA | TRBV5-5 | TGTGCCACCAACTTGGGGGTTAGAGCCTACAATGAGCAGTTCTTC | CATNLGVRAYNEQFF
TRBJ1-1 | TRBD1 | many | TRBV5-4 | TGTGCCAGCAGTCCCGGGACAGGGCCCCGCGGGACTGAAGCTTTCTTT | CASSPGTGPRGTEAFF
TRBJ1-2 | TRBD1 | NA | TRBV7-9 | TGTGCCAGCAGCTTAATGGGGACAGACAATGGCTACACCTTC | CASSLMGTDNGYTF
TRBJ2-7 | TRBD1 | NA | TRBV6-6 | TGTGCCTGCAGTACCGGAACAGGGGGGCACGAGCAGTACTTC | CACSTGTGGHEQYF
TRBJ2-7 | NA | NA | TRBV11-1 | TGTGCCAGCAGCCCCGGGTCGGGGGTGAAGCAGTACTTC | CASSPGSGVKQYF
TRBJ2-7 | NA | NA | TRBV29-1 | TGTAGCGTTGCGGCAGCCTACGAGCATTACTTC | CSVAAAYEHYF
TRBJ2-5 | NA | many | TRBV20-1 | TGCAGTGCTAAGGACACTACACCGGAGACCCAGTACTTC | CSAKDTTPETQYF
TRBJ2-2 | NA | NA | TRBV29-1 | TGCGGCGCGCCCGGCAGTCTGACCGGGGAGCTGTTTTTT | CGAPGSLTGELFF
TRBJ2-7 | TRBD2 | NA | TRBV6-1 | TGTCCCAACACTACTAGCGGGAGCTACGAGCAGTACTTC | CPNTTSGSYEQYF
TRBJ1-2 | NA | NA | TRBV7-8 | TGTGCCAACAGCTTAATGACAGGCCATAACTATGGCTACACCTTC | CANSLMTGHNYGYTF
TRBJ1-1 | NA | once | TRBV6-5 | TGTGCCAGCAGCTACTCGATCTGGAACACTGTAACTTTCTTT | CASSYSIWNTVTFF
TRBJ2-7 | NA | NA | TRBV6-5 | TGTGCCAGCAGTTACGGGACTGGTCAAGTTTACGAGCAGTACTTC | CASSYGTGQVYEQYF
TRBJ2-4 | NA | NA | TRBV28 | TGTGCGACCGGCGGCCGGGCTGGAGCCAAAAACGTTCAGTGCTTC | CATGGRAGAKNVQCF